A selection of T cell receptor beta chains follows, all from one sample in a study of cytomegalovirus exposure and HLA in healthy donors. This table comes from immunoSEQ multiplex PCR, and its TCRdb copy is limited to in-frame clones, with some not included. The sample yields 50,000 to 65,000 clones, approximately 89% seen once. Material: PBMCs. These receptors originate from a woman under 30 in good health and CMV-seropositive. The CDR3 runs from the conserved cysteine through the conserved F or W. D genes are given only for firm matches. The size field is filled for only some rows; it gives once, few, many or a size class.

V gene: TRBV2; clone size: -; D gene: -; J gene: TRBJ2-7; CDR3 protein: CATRGSYEQYF; CDR3 DNA: TGTGCCACCCGGGGTTCCTACGAGCAGTACTTC
V gene: TRBV6-5; clone size: -; D gene: TRBD1; J gene: TRBJ1-2; CDR3 protein: CASSYSRLGTDNGYTF; CDR3 DNA: TGTGCCAGCAGTTACTCGAGGTTAGGGACAGATAATGGCTACACCTTC
V gene: TRBV6-4; clone size: -; D gene: -; J gene: TRBJ1-6; CDR3 protein: CASSGDRLSPLHF; CDR3 DNA: TGTGCCAGCAGTGGAGATCGTCTTTCACCCCTCCACTTT
V gene: TRBV19; clone size: once; D gene: -; J gene: TRBJ2-5; CDR3 protein: CASSPQGGSETQYF; CDR3 DNA: TGTGCCAGTAGTCCACAAGGCGGTAGCGAGACCCAGTACTTC
V gene: TRBV28; clone size: -; D gene: -; J gene: TRBJ2-3; CDR3 protein: CASSHLQGRGGTDTQYF; CDR3 DNA: TGTGCCAGCAGTCACTTACAGGGACGGGGGGGCACAGATACGCAGTATTTT
V gene: TRBV4-2; clone size: -; D gene: TRBD2; J gene: TRBJ2-7; CDR3 protein: CASSQGRASGGVRSSYEQYF; CDR3 DNA: TGTGCCAGCAGCCAAGGAAGGGCTAGCGGGGGCGTAAGGAGCTCCTACGAGCAGTACTTC
V gene: TRBV29-1; clone size: -; D gene: -; J gene: TRBJ2-1; CDR3 protein: CSVDRAYEQFF; CDR3 DNA: TGCAGCGTTGACAGGGCTTATGAGCAGTTCTTC
V gene: TRBV1; clone size: once; D gene: -; J gene: TRBJ1-2; CDR3 protein: CTSSQTGTAEPPLFYGYTF; CDR3 DNA: TGCACCAGCAGCCAGACAGGGACGGCTGAGCCCCCCCTTTTCTATGGCTACACCTTC
V gene: TRBV9; clone size: once; D gene: TRBD1; J gene: TRBJ1-3; CDR3 protein: CASSAQGGAGGNTIYF; CDR3 DNA: TGTGCCAGCAGCGCCCAGGGGGGCGCGGGGGGAAACACCATATATTTT
V gene: TRBV6-1; clone size: -; D gene: -; J gene: TRBJ2-7; CDR3 protein: CASEQTETYEQYF; CDR3 DNA: TGTGCCAGCGAACAGACGGAAACCTACGAGCAGTACTTC